These 32 T cell receptor beta chains originate from one sample sequenced in a study of monozygotic twins with inflammatory bowel disease. Reprocessing the 5' RACE reads, TCRdb reports a single entry for every CDR3 protein and omits DNA. The listing records 350,000 to 500,000 distinct CDR3 sequences. Sequenced sample: blood. The receptors originated from a human donor with ulcerative colitis or Crohn's disease, or a healthy co-twin of an affected twin (not recorded which).

The chain joins TRBV20-1 to TRBJ2-7; TCRdb calls TRBD1, which cannot be checked without DNA. This CDR3 is built from 14 residues. Germline loops: CDR1 DFQATT, CDR2 SNEGSKA (reference sequence). CDR3: CSAALGQGGGEQYF.

The chain employs TRBV5-4 and TRBJ2-7; checking the TCRdb D call of TRBD1 is not possible without DNA. Germline values: CDR1 SGHNT, CDR2 YYREEE (reference sequence). This CDR3 has 13 amino acids. CDR3 loop: CATSWTGGYEQYF.

The chain recombines TRBV5-1 with TRBJ1-2; TCRdb gives TRBD1 as the D gene, but with no DNA this cannot be confirmed. This CDR3 is 14 amino acids long. From germline, CDR1 is SGHRS and CDR2 YFSETQ. CDR3 residues: CASSLGSGSYGYTF. The full variable domain, with the rest looked up from reference TRBV5-1 and TRBJ1-2, is KAGVTQTPRYLIKTRGQQVTLSCSPISGHRSVSWYQQTPGQGLQFLFEYFSETQRNKGNFPGRFSGRQFSNSRSEMNVSTLELGDSALYLCASSLGSGSYGYTFGSGTRLTVV.

J is TRBJ1-2 and V is TRBV29-1; no DNA is available, so the TRBD1 call from TCRdb remains unchecked. Germline CDR1 is SQVTM and CDR2 is ANQGSEA. There are 17 residues in the CDR3. The CDR3 is CSVETRDRGKGDYGYTF. Drawing the rest from reference TRBV29-1 and TRBJ1-2, the complete variable domain is SAVISQKPSRDICQRGTSLTIQCQVDSQVTMMFWYRQQPGQSLTLIATANQGSEATYESGFVIDKFPISRPNLTFSTLTVSNMSPEDSSIYLCSVETRDRGKGDYGYTFGSGTRLTVV.

V gene TRBV29-1 combines with J gene TRBJ2-2; TCRdb returns TRBD1, unconfirmable since there is no DNA. CDR3 length equals 14 residues. Per the germline V gene, CDR1 is SQVTM and CDR2 is ANQGSEA. The chain's CDR3 is CSSSGQGDTGELFF.

The rearrangement uses TRBV11-2 and TRBJ2-1; TCRdb names TRBD2, which stays unverified in the absence of DNA. Germline CDR1 SGHAT, CDR2 FQNNGV. The CDR3 has 21 residues. The CDR3: CASSFLITLAGDPPGNNEQFF.

The chain carries TRBV6-5 and TRBJ2-1; TCRdb gives TRBD2 as the D gene, but with no DNA this cannot be confirmed. The CDR3 is 16 amino acids. Germline V gene lookup returns CDR1 MNHEY and CDR2 SVGAGI. CDR3 loop: CASSYSLSAGGREQFF.

This chain uses TRBV29-1 with TRBJ2-7; TCRdb picks TRBD2, but there is no DNA to check that call. From germline, CDR1 is SQVTM and CDR2 ANQGSEA. The CDR3 extends over 13 amino acids. CDR3 loop: CSVVGGWADEQYF.

J is TRBJ2-1 and V is TRBV28; TCRdb selects TRBD2, and the lack of DNA leaves this call unchecked. The CDR3 covers 15 residues. In germline, CDR1 is MDHEN, CDR2 SYDVKM. CDR3 residues: CASSPEGLVANEQFF.

The chain employs TRBV6-1 and TRBJ2-3; TCRdb calls TRBD1, which cannot be checked without DNA. Germline V gene lookup returns CDR1 MNHNS and CDR2 SASEGT. The CDR3 contains 14 residues. The CDR3 is CASRPTGGADTQYF.

The V gene is TRBV18, the J gene TRBJ2-6. The CDR3 totals 12 residues. Germline lookup yields CDR1 KGHSH and CDR2 LQKENI. The CDR3 here is CASSPEVDVLTF.

J is TRBJ2-2 and V is TRBV7-2. This CDR3 has 14 amino acids. Per germline, CDR1 SGHTA and CDR2 FQGNSA. CDR3 residues: CASSLRTVTGELFF.

CDR3 loop: CASSYSGGNTIYF. The J gene is TRBJ1-3, the V gene TRBV6-2 or TRBV6-3. The length of the CDR3 is 13 residues. In germline, CDR1 is MNHEY, CDR2 SVGEGT.

The chain links TRBV9 to TRBJ2-5; as DNA is missing, the TRBD1 call by TCRdb cannot be tested. The germline gives CDR1 SGDLS, CDR2 YYNGEE. The length of the CDR3 is 18 residues. The CDR3 loop reads CASSPPGQYGIPIETQYF.

V is TRBV10-3 and J is TRBJ1-1. Per germline, CDR1 ENHRY and CDR2 SYGVKD. This CDR3 contains 13 residues. The CDR3 here is CAISESTGAEAFF.

This chain connects TRBV5-1 to TRBJ2-2; as DNA is missing, the TRBD1 call by TCRdb cannot be tested. Germline assignment: CDR1 SGHRS and CDR2 YFSETQ. The CDR3 sequence is 15 residues long. CDR3 loop: CASSIGQPNTGELFF.

The chain has TRBV20-1 and TRBJ1-1. CDR1 and CDR2 from the germline V gene are DFQATT and SNEGSKA (reference sequence). The CDR3 runs to 14 residues. The CDR3 region is CSARSASMNTEAFF.

The chain links TRBV6-2 or TRBV6-3 to TRBJ1-5; TCRdb calls TRBD1, which cannot be checked without DNA. Germline CDR1 reads MNHEY; CDR2 reads SVGEGT. The CDR3 runs to 15 residues. The CDR3 sequence: CASKFPGVGNQPQHF.

V and J are TRBV5-4 and TRBJ2-1; TCRdb indicates TRBD2, and absent DNA this call remains unverified. The CDR3 is 14 residues long. Germline V gives CDR1 SGHNT, CDR2 YYREEE (reference sequence). The CDR3 reads CASSLGLTYNEQFF.

The genes are TRBV19 and TRBJ1-2; without DNA, the TCRdb call of TRBD1 cannot be checked. CDR3 length: 15 residues. The germline V gene encodes CDR1 LNHDA and CDR2 SQIVND (reference sequence). The CDR3 protein is CASSPRTGGADGYTF.

The chain links TRBV15 to TRBJ1-1; TCRdb indicates TRBD1, and absent DNA this call remains unverified. Per germline, CDR1 LNHNV and CDR2 YYDKDF (reference sequence). The CDR3 extends over 15 amino acids. The CDR3 sequence: CATSRDRREGDEAFF. The full variable domain, in which reference TRBV15 and TRBJ1-1 provide the parts outside the CDR3, is DAMVIQNPRYQVTQFGKPVTLSCSQTLNHNVMYWYQQKSSQAPKLLFHYYDKDFNNEADTPDNFQSRRPNTSFCFLDIRSPGLGDTAMYLCATSRDRREGDEAFFGQGTRLTVV.

This chain joins TRBV6-5 and TRBJ2-7; TCRdb reports TRBD2, a call that lacks DNA to check it against. CDR1 is MNHEY and CDR2 is SVGAGI in the germline V gene. The CDR3 is 14 residues long. CDR3 protein: CASSSPGAGGEQYF.

The gene calls are TRBV2 and TRBJ1-2; TCRdb reports TRBD1, a call that lacks DNA to check it against. Germline CDR1 SNHLY, CDR2 FYNNEI. This CDR3 has 12 amino acids. CDR3: CASSVRQGGYTF.

V and J are TRBV7-9 and TRBJ2-5; TCRdb picks TRBD2, but there is no DNA to check that call. The CDR3 is made up of 14 amino acids. Germline V gene sequence: CDR1 SEHNR, CDR2 FQNEAQ (reference sequence). CDR3 region: CASSGFGGPETQYF.

V and J are TRBV11-3 and TRBJ2-5; the D call of TRBD2 rests on TCRdb alone, since no DNA is present to check it. The germline V gene encodes CDR1 SGHNT and CDR2 YENEEA. This CDR3 has 13 residues. The chain's CDR3 is CASSPPGEETQYF.

The CDR3 protein is CASSLGDSSYNSPLHF. The chain recombines TRBV7-9 with TRBJ1-6; the D gene TCRdb calls, TRBD1, cannot be checked with no DNA. Germline V gene sequence: CDR1 SEHNR, CDR2 FQNEAQ (reference sequence). The CDR3 length is 16 residues.

CDR3: CASSSTVGVRNTQYF. V gene TRBV12-3 or TRBV12-4 combines with J gene TRBJ2-3; the TCRdb D gene call, TRBD1, has no DNA to confirm it. The CDR3 contains 15 residues.

V gene TRBV5-1 combines with J gene TRBJ2-6. Germline values: CDR1 SGHRS, CDR2 YFSETQ. The CDR3 totals 16 residues. CDR3 residues: CASSGILSSGANVLTF.

The chain carries TRBV12-3 or TRBV12-4 and TRBJ1-5. The CDR3 consists of 14 residues. The chain's CDR3 is CASSLVLGVQPQHF.

The rearrangement links TRBV20-1 to TRBJ2-7; TCRdb's D call of TRBD2 is untestable without DNA. Germline V gives CDR1 DFQATT, CDR2 SNEGSKA (reference sequence). The CDR3 covers 14 residues. CDR3 sequence reads: CSASHSGPPYEQYF.

V is TRBV7-2 and J is TRBJ2-7; TCRdb reports TRBD2, a call that lacks DNA to check it against. This CDR3 comprises 15 residues. Per the germline V gene, CDR1 is SGHTA and CDR2 is FQGNSA. The CDR3 here is CASSLDLAGAYEQYF.

The chain is built from TRBV28 and TRBJ2-7; TCRdb lists TRBD2, though no DNA is available to test this call. Germline CDR1 reads MDHEN; CDR2 reads SYDVKM. The CDR3 totals 12 residues. CDR3 region: CASSYTGGEQYF.